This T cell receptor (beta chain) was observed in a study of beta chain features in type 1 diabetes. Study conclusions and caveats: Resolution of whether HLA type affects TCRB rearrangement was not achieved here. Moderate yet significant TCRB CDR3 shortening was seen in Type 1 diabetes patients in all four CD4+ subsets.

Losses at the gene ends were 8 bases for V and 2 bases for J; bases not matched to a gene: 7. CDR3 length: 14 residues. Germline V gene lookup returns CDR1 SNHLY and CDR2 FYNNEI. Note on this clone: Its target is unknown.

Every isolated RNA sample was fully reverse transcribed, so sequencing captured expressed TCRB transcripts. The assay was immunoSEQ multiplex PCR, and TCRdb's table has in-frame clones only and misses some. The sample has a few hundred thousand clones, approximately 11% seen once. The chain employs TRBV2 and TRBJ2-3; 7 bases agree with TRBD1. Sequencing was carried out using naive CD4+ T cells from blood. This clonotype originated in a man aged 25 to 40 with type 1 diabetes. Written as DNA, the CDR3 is TGTGCCAGCGTCCGGGACAGTTCCACAGATACGCAGTATTTT. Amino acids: CASVRDSSTDTQYF.